This TCR beta chain was recorded in a study of blood T cell repertoires in COVID-19. Study-level information: COVID-19 samples, acute and convalescent, were from the United States, Italy and Spain. T cells, B-cell-depleted T cells, or PBMCs provided the cDNA or gDNA that served as material.

In the authors' methods: Estimation of nucleated cell counts relied on the amplification of reference gene primers. Profiling relied on immunoSEQ multiplex PCR, and the TCRdb table lists in-frame clones only, not all of them. V, J and clone size derive from that table, while D and trimming were established from the DNA sequence. Of around 300,000 clones in the sample, approximately 88% were seen once. The CDR3 totals 12 residues. V shed 6 bases and J shed 5 bases, with 10 bases lying between them. Germline CDR1 MNHEY, CDR2 SVGEGT. The sample consisted of peripheral blood. J is TRBJ1-2 and V is TRBV6-2 or TRBV6-3; maybe TRBD1 (5 bases). This sequence originates from a woman in her forties or fifties with active or convalescent COVID-19. The CDR3: CASSPGTYGYTF. The CDR3 DNA is TGTGCCAGCAGCCCCGGGACTTATGGCTACACCTTC.